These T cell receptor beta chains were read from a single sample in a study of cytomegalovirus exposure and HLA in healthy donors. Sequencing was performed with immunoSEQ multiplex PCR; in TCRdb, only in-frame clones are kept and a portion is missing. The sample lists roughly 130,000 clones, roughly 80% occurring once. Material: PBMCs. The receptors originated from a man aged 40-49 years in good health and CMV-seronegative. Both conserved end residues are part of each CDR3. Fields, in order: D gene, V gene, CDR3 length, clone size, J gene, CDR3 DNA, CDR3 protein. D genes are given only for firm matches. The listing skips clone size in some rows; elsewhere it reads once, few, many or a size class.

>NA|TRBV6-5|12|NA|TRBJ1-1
TGTGCCAGCAGTTACTCGAATTCGGGAGCTTTCTTT
CASSYSNSGAFF
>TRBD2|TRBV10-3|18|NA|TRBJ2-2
TGTGCCATCAGTGAAGGGGAGCGGGGGTCACTAATGGCGGGGGAGCTGTTTTTT
CAISEGERGSLMAGELFF
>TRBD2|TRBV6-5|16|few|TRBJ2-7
TGTGCCAGCAGTTACTCGGCCGGGGGGAGCTCCTACGAGCAGTACTTC
CASSYSAGGSSYEQYF
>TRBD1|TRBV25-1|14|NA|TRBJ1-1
TGTGCCAGCACTCGGACAGGGGTTGTCACTGAAGCTTTCTTT
CASTRTGVVTEAFF
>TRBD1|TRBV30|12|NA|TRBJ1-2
TGTGCCTGGAGGGGACAGGGCTCTGGCTACACCTTC
CAWRGQGSGYTF
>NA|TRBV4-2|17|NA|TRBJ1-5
TGTGCCAGCAGCCAAGACCGACAGAAAAATAGCAATCAGCCTCAGCATTTT
CASSQDRQKNSNQPQHF
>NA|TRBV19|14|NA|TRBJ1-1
TGTGCCAGTAGTATTGGGCCCCAAGGAACTGAAGCTTTCTTT
CASSIGPQGTEAFF
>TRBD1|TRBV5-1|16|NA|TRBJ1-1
TGCGCCAGCAGCATCACAGGGGGCCTCATGAACACTGAAGCTTTCTTT
CASSITGGLMNTEAFF
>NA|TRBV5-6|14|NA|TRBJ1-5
TGTGCCAGCAGCTTTGGCGGCCTTAATCAGCCCCAGCATTTT
CASSFGGLNQPQHF
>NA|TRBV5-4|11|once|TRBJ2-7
TGCGCCAGCGGGCCAGGGTTCGAGCAGTACTTC
CASGPGFEQYF
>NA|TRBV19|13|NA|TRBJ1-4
TGTGCCAGTAGAGACAGTCCAAATGAAAAACTGTTTTTT
CASRDSPNEKLFF
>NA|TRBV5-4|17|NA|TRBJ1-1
TGTGCCAGCAGCTTGACGCAGGGAGGAATGACTCCGCTTGAAGCTTTCTTT
CASSLTQGGMTPLEAFF